This T cell receptor (beta chain) was captured by sequencing in a study of human T cells and chemical hapten exposure. TCRdb reprocessed the RACE reads with MiXCR, giving one entry per CDR3 protein. The repertoire consists of around 120,000 distinct CDR3 sequences, with 8% to 13% occurring once and the leading ten covering roughly 3.5%. As for time point: patch test 1, 2 weeks after DPC sensitization. The treatment was: therapeutic diphenylcyclopropenone sensitization with weekly scalp DPC. Findings of the study overall: TCRs above 1 in 1000 frequency stayed constant with DPC sensitization.

This clonotype was picked up a small number of times. The antigen remains unidentified. CDR1 is SGHKS and CDR2 is YYEKEE in the germline V gene (reference sequence). The junction had 10 bases not matched to a gene; V was cut back by 2 bases and J by 0 bases. This CDR3 is 17 amino acids long. The source of this sequence is a woman in her 40s with alopecia areata. Some clones in this sample may be carry-over from other donors' samples. The chain joins TRBV5-5 to TRBJ1-2; TRBD1 matches 7 bases. Sequenced material: whole blood, taken in connection with sensitization to the hapten diphenylcyclopropenone (DPC). The CDR3: CASSFRQGSPPNYGYTF. The DNA of the CDR3 is TGTGCCAGCAGCTTTCGACAGGGTTCGCCCCCTAACTATGGCTACACCTTC.